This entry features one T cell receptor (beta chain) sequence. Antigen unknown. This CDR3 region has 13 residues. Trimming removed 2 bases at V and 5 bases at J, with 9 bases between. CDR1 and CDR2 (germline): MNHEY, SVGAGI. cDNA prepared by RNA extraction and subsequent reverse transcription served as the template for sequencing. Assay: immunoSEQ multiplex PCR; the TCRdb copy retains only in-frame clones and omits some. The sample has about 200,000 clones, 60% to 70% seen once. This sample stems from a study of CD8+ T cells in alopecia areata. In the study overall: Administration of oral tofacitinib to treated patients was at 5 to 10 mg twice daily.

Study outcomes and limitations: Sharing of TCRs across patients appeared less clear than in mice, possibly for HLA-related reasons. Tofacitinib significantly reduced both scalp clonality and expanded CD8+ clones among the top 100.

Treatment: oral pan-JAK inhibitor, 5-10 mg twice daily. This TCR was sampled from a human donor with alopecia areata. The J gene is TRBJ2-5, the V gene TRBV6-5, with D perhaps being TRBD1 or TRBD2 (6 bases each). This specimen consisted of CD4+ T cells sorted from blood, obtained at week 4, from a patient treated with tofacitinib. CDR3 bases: TGTGCCAGCAGTTACAGGGGGAGGGAGACCCAGTACTTC. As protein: CASSYRGRETQYF.